These 26 T cell receptor beta chains came from one sample sequenced in a study of cytomegalovirus exposure and HLA in healthy donors. The table came from immunoSEQ multiplex PCR; TCRdb's copy has only in-frame clones and leaves some out. The sample lists more than 80,000 clones; approximately 96% were seen once. Specimen: PBMCs. The receptors originated from a woman between 18 and 29 years old in good health and CMV-seronegative.

The V gene is TRBV7-9, the J gene TRBJ2-1, with 8 bases aligning to TRBD2. V shed 2 bases, J shed 0 bases, and the junction held 0 bases outside the gene matches. The CDR3 extends over 15 amino acids. CDR1 is SEHNR and CDR2 is FQNEAQ in the germline V gene (reference sequence). The CDR3 reads CASSLSGGSYNEQFF. DNA for the CDR3: TGTGCCAGCAGCTTAAGCGGGGGCTCCTACAATGAGCAGTTCTTC.

This chain links TRBV9 with TRBJ2-1; D not resolved. V dropped 0 bases and J dropped 2 bases, with 9 bases sitting between them. From germline, CDR1 is SGDLS and CDR2 YYNGEE. CDR3 size: 15 residues. The CDR3 sequence is CASSVGSGTYNEQFF. CDR3 in DNA: TGTGCCAGCAGCGTAGGATCAGGTACCTACAATGAGCAGTTCTTC.

The chain recombines TRBV7-2 with TRBJ1-1, with 10 bases aligning to TRBD1. After removal of 3 bases from V and 6 bases from J, the junction contained 10 bases not matched to a gene. This CDR3 is built from 16 residues. Looked up from germline, CDR1 is SGHTA and CDR2 is FQGNSA. CDR3 sequence (DNA): TGTGCCAGCAGCTTTGGCCTGGGGACAGGGGATCCTGAAGCTTTCTTT. It yields the protein CASSFGLGTGDPEAFF.

The chain combines TRBV5-1 with TRBJ2-7, with D possibly TRBD2 on 6 matching bases. The V gene's germline CDR1 is SGHRS and CDR2 YFSETQ. The CDR3 runs 16 residues. Trimming took off 3 bases at V and 2 bases at J, with 18 bases between the two ends. CDR3 residues: CASSSDGGTPTYEQYF. In DNA form, the CDR3 reads TGCGCCAGCAGCTCGGATGGGGGGACTCCTACCTACGAGCAGTACTTC.

V usage is TRBV10-1 and J usage is TRBJ1-1; 9 bases align to TRBD1. The CDR3 runs 15 residues. J gave up 3 bases and V 6 bases, and 8 bases lay outside the gene matches. Germline assignment: CDR1 WNHNN and CDR2 SYGVQD (reference sequence). This chain's CDR3 is CASSPGTGWDTEAFF. The CDR3 nucleotides are TGCGCCAGCAGCCCTGGGACAGGGTGGGACACTGAAGCTTTCTTT.

This sequence joins TRBV9 and TRBJ1-4; possible D gene TRBD1, 5 bases. The CDR3 runs to 17 residues. V lost 0 bases and J lost 10, with 22 bases in between. The V gene's germline CDR1 is SGDLS and CDR2 YYNGEE. The CDR3: CASSVGTGGVGRRKLFF. The CDR3 DNA sequence: TGTGCCAGCAGCGTAGGAACAGGAGGGGTAGGCCGGAGAAAACTGTTTTTT. The full variable domain, completed using reference TRBV9 and TRBJ1-4, is DSGVTQTPKHLITATGQRVTLRCSPRSGDLSVYWYQQSLDQGLQFLIQYYNGEERAKGNILERFSAQQFPDLHSELNLSSLELGDSALYFCASSVGTGGVGRRKLFFGSGTQLSVL.

The genes are TRBV25-1 and TRBJ2-7; TRBD2 matches 9 bases. The length of the CDR3 is 15 residues. Germline V gives CDR1 MGHDK, CDR2 SYGVNS. With 3 bases clipped from V and 4 bases from J, the junction kept 7 bases outside the gene matches. In DNA form, the CDR3 reads TGTGCCAGCAGTGACGCGGGAGGGCTCGCGTACGAGCAGTACTTC. Encoded protein: CASSDAGGLAYEQYF.

V is TRBV27 and J is TRBJ2-1; D may be TRBD2 (6 bases). This CDR3 spans 14 amino acids. Germline-derived CDR1 and CDR2 are MNHEY and SMNVEV (reference sequence). The V end was cut by 3 bases, the J end by 7 bases, with 13 bases between. CDR3: CASSFGGPANEQFF. In DNA, the CDR3 is TGTGCCAGCAGTTTTGGAGGGCCTGCTAATGAGCAGTTCTTC.

This clone showed up just once. The chain carries TRBV5-4 and TRBJ2-5; D possibly corresponds to TRBD2 (5 bases). Germline CDR1 and CDR2: SGHNT and YYREEE (reference sequence). The length of the CDR3 is 15 residues. Trimming took 4 bases from V and 1 from J, leaving 14 bases between them. CDR3 loop: CASSTSISVQETQYF. As DNA, the CDR3 is TGTGCCAGCAGCACCTCAATTAGCGTCCAAGAGACCCAGTACTTC.

J is TRBJ2-5 and V is TRBV7-6, with 8 bases matching TRBD1. Germline V gives CDR1 SGHVS, CDR2 FNYEAQ. Trimming took 2 bases from V and 5 from J; bases not matched to a gene: 7. The length of the CDR3 is 15 residues. CDR3 coding DNA: TGTGCCAGCAGCTTACCTTGGACAGGGTGGGAGACCCAGTACTTC. Amino acid sequence: CASSLPWTGWETQYF. Based on the CDR3 plus reference TRBV7-6 and TRBJ2-5, the full variable domain is GAGVSQSPRYKVTKRGQDVALRCDPISGHVSLYWYRQALGQGPEFLTYFNYEAQQDKSGLPNDRFSAERPEGSISTLTIQRTEQRDSAMYRCASSLPWTGWETQYFGPGTRLLVL.

This clone has only one observation. The chain uses TRBV9 and TRBJ2-5, with TRBD2 matching over 9 bases. The CDR3 runs to 16 residues. Germline CDR1 and CDR2: SGDLS and YYNGEE. The ends lost 3 bases at V and 2 bases at J; junction bases unmatched: 8. The CDR3 sequence: CASSASRLAVQETQYF. The CDR3 DNA sequence: TGTGCCAGCAGCGCCTCGAGACTAGCGGTACAAGAGACCCAGTACTTC.

This sequence joins TRBV7-2 and TRBJ2-7, with 13 bases identical to TRBD2. The germline CDR1 and CDR2 sequences are SGHTA and FQGNSA. The CDR3 is made up of 17 amino acids. V trimming: 6 bases; J trimming: 4 bases; junction bases outside the gene matches: 12. The CDR3 here is CASRVLAGGRRKYEQYF. CDR3 coding DNA: TGTGCCAGCAGAGTACTAGCGGGAGGGAGGAGAAAATACGAGCAGTACTTC. The entire variable domain, with the rest obtained from reference TRBV7-2 and TRBJ2-7, is as follows: GAGVSQSPSNKVTEKGKDVELRCDPISGHTALYWYRQSLGQGLEFLIYFQGNSAPDKSGLPSDRFSAERTGGSVSTLTIQRTQQEDSAVYLCASRVLAGGRRKYEQYFGPGTRLTVT.

The chain links TRBV27 to TRBJ2-5, with D tentatively TRBD2 (5 bases). CDR3 length: 11 residues. Germline assignment: CDR1 MNHEY and CDR2 SMNVEV (reference sequence). The V end was cut by 11 bases, the J end by 2 bases, with 9 bases between. The CDR3 protein is CAGGSQETQYF. Here the CDR3 DNA reads TGTGCCGGCGGGTCACAAGAGACCCAGTACTTC.

This chain links TRBV6-1 with TRBJ1-3, with D maybe TRBD1 (6 bases). Germline CDR1 is MNHNS and CDR2 is SASEGT. V lost 5 bases and J lost 4, with 15 bases in between. The CDR3 length is 15 residues. CDR3 DNA: TGTGCCAGCAGTTGGGGGCGGGGGACCGGAAACACCATATATTTT. Protein product: CASSWGRGTGNTIYF.

This chain uses TRBV30 with TRBJ1-1, with D maybe TRBD1 (6 bases). Germline CDR1 is GTSNPN and CDR2 is SVGIG (reference sequence). The CDR3 covers 12 residues. V lost 3 bases, J lost 4 bases, and 9 bases lay in between. As DNA, the CDR3 is TGTGCCTGGAGGAGGGGGAGCACTGAAGCTTTCTTT. This sequence encodes CAWRRGSTEAFF.

V and J are TRBV9 and TRBJ2-1, with D uncertain. V lost 0 bases and J 9 bases, leaving 4 bases between the germline ends. Germline V gene data show CDR1 as SGDLS and CDR2 as YYNGEE. The CDR3 runs to 11 residues. CDR3 nucleotides: TGTGCCAGCAGCGTAGACAGTGAGCAGTTCTTC. It is translated as CASSVDSEQFF.

The gene calls are TRBV5-1 and TRBJ2-5, with D possibly matching TRBD1 (6 bases). The germline V and J ends were trimmed by 3 bases and 2 bases, with 14 bases remaining between them. CDR1 is SGHRS and CDR2 is YFSETQ in the germline V gene. The CDR3 is 15 amino acids. CDR3 in DNA: TGCGCCAGCAGCTCGACACAGGGCCCTCAAGAGACCCAGTACTTC. It yields the protein CASSSTQGPQETQYF.

This chain joins TRBV28 and TRBJ2-6; D might be TRBD2 (6 bases). V gave up 11 bases and J gave up 0 bases, with 14 bases separating them. Germline V gives CDR1 MDHEN, CDR2 SYDVKM. The CDR3 is made up of 15 amino acids. CDR3 bases: TGTGCCTCCTCTGGCGGGGTCTCTGGGGCCAACGTCCTGACTTTC. The encoded protein is CASSGGVSGANVLTF.

The chain links TRBV7-9 to TRBJ1-2; 7 nucleotides line up with TRBD1. This CDR3 contains 14 residues. V was pared by 1 base and J by 5 bases, with 4 bases of the junction left unmatched. CDR1 is SEHNR and CDR2 is FQNEAQ in the germline V gene (reference sequence). The CDR3 DNA is TGTGCCAGCAGCTTAGTCGGCAGGGGGTATGGCTACACCTTC. This codes for CASSLVGRGYGYTF.

The chain carries TRBV10-1 and TRBJ2-2, with D perhaps TRBD2 (6 bases). The germline V gene encodes CDR1 WNHNN and CDR2 SYGVQD (reference sequence). This CDR3 region has 15 residues. Between the trimmed V and J ends, which lost 4 bases and 0 bases, there was a span of 9 bases. The chain's CDR3 is CASSVGLTNTGELFF. The CDR3 DNA follows: TGCGCCAGCAGTGTGGGACTCACGAACACCGGGGAGCTGTTTTTT.

The rearrangement links TRBV14 to TRBJ2-7; TRBD1 might be the D (5 bases). This CDR3 comprises 12 residues. V lost 5 bases and J lost 9, with 14 bases in between. Germline assignment: CDR1 SGHDN and CDR2 FVKESK. The CDR3 DNA reads TGTGCCAGCAGCGAATCAGGGCGCCCGCAGTACTTC. Translation: CASSESGRPQYF.

V and J are TRBV9 and TRBJ2-3; the match to TRBD1 covers 11 bases. V lost 3 bases to trimming and J lost 4 bases; unmatched junction nucleotides: 7. The CDR3 is made up of 16 amino acids. Germline loops: CDR1 SGDLS, CDR2 YYNGEE. CDR3 nucleotide sequence: TGTGCCAGCAGCGAGGGAGGACAGGGGGCGGCAGATACGCAGTATTTT. Protein: CASSEGGQGAADTQYF.

The chain employs TRBV18 and TRBJ1-2, with TRBD1 matching over 7 bases. The trim removed 3 bases at V and 14 bases at J, leaving 21 bases unmatched. The CDR3 runs to 16 residues. Germline CDR1 KGHSH, CDR2 LQKENI. This CDR3 is CASSPGPTGTAAPLTF. CDR3 bases: TGTGCCAGCTCACCGGGTCCCACCGGGACAGCCGCCCCGCTGACCTTC.

The chain joins TRBV19 to TRBJ1-2; no clear D. The CDR3 is made up of 12 amino acids. V shed 3 bases and J shed 5 bases, with 7 bases lying between them. Germline values: CDR1 LNHDA, CDR2 SQIVND (reference sequence). The CDR3 protein is CASSIGQYGYTF. CDR3 nucleotide sequence: TGTGCCAGTAGTATTGGGCAATATGGCTACACCTTC.

V usage is TRBV2 and J usage is TRBJ1-5; 9 bases align to TRBD1. Per germline, CDR1 SNHLY and CDR2 FYNNEI. There are 16 residues in the CDR3. Unmatched junction bases numbered 11, after V lost 3 bases and J lost 8 bases. CDR3 region: CASSDVDRGIEEPQHF. Here the CDR3 DNA reads TGTGCCAGCAGTGACGTGGACAGGGGAATTGAGGAGCCCCAGCATTTT.

V usage is TRBV18 and J usage is TRBJ1-5; D gene uncertain. CDR3 size: 15 residues. Germline V gene data show CDR1 as KGHSH and CDR2 as LQKENI. The ends were cut back, 8 bases at V and 1 base at J, with 15 bases in the middle. In DNA form, the CDR3 reads TGTGCCAGCCGACTACTACCGGGGAGCAATCAGCCCCAGCATTTT. It specifies CASRLLPGSNQPQHF.